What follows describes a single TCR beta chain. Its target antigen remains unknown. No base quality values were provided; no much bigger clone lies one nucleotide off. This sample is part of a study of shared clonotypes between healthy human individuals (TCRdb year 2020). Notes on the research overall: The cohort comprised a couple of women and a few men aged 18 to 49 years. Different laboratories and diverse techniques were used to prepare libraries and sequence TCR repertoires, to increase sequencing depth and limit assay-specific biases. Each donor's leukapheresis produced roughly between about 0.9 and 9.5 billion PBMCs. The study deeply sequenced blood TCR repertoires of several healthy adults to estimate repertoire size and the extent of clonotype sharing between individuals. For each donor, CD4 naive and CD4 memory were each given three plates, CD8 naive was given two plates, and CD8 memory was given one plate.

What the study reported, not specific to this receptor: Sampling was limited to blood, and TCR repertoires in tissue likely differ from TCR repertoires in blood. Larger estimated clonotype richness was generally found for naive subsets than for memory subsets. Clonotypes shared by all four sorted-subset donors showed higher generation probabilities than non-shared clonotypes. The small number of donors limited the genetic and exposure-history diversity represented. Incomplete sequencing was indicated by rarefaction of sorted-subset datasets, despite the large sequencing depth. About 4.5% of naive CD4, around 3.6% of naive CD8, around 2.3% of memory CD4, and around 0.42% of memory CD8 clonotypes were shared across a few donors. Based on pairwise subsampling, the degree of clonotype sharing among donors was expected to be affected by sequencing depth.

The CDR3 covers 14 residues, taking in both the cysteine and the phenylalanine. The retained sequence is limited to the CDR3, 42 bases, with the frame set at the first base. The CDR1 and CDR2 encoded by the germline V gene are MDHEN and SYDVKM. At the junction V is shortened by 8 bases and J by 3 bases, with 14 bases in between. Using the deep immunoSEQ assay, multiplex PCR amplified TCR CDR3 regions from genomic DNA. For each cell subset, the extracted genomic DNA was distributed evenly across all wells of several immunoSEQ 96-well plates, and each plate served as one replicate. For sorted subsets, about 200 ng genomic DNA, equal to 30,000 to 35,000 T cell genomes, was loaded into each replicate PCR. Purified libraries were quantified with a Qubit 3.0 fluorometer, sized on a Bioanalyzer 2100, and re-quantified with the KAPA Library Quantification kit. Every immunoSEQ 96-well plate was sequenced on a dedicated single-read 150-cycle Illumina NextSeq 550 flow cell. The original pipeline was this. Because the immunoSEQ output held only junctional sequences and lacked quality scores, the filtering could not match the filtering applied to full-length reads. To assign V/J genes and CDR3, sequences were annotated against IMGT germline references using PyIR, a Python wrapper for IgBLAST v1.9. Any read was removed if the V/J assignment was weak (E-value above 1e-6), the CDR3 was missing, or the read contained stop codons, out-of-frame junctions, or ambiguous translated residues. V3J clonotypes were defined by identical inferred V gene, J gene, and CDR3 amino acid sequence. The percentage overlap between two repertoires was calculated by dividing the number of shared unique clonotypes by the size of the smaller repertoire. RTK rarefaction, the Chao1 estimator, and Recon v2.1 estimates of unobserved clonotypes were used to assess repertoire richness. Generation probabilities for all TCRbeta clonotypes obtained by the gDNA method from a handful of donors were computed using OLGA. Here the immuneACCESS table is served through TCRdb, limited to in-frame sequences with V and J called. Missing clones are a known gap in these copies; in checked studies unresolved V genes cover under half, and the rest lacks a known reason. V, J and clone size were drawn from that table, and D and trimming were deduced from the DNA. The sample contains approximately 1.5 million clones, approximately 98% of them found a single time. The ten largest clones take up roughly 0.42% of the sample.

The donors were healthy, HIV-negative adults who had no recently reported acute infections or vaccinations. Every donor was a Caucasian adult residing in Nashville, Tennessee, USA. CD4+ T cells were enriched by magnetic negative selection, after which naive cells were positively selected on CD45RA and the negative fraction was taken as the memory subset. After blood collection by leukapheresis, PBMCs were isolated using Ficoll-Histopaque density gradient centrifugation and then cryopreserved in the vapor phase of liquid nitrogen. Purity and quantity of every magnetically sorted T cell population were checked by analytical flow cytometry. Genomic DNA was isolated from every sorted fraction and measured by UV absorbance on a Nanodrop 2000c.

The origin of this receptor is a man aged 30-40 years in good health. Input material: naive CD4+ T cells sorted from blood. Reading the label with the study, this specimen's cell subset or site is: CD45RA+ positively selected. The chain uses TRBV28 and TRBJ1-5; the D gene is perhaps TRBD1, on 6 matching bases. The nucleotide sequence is TGTGCCAGCGGGTGGGGGCCGGTCAATCAGCCCCAGCATTTT. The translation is CASGWGPVNQPQHF.